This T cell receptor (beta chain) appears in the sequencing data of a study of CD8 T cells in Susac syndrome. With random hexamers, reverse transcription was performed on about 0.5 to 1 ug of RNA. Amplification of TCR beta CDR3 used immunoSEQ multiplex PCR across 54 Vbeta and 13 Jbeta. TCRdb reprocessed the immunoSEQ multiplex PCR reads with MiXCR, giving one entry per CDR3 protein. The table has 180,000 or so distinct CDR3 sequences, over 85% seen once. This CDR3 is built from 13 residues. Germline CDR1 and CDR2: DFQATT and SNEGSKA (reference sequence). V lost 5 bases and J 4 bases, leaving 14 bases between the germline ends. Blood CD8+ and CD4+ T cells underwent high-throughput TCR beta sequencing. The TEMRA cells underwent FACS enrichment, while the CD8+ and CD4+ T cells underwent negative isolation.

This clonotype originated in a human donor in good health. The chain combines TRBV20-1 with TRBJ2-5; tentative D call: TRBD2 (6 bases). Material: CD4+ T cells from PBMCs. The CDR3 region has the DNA TGCAGTGCTCGGAGGGAGGTTCGAGAGACCCAGTACTTC. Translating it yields CSARREVRETQYF.